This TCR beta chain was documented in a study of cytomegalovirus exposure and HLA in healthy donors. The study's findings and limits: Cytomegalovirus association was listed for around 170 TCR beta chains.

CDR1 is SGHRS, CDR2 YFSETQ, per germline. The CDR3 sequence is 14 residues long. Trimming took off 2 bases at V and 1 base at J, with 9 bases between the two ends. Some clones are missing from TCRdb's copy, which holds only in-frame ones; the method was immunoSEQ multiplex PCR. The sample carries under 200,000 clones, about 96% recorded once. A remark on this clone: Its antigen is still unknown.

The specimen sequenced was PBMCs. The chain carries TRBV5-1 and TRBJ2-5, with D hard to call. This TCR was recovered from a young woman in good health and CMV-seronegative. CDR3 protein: CASSFGVTQETQYF. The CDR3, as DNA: TGCGCCAGCAGCTTTGGAGTGACCCAAGAGACCCAGTACTTC.